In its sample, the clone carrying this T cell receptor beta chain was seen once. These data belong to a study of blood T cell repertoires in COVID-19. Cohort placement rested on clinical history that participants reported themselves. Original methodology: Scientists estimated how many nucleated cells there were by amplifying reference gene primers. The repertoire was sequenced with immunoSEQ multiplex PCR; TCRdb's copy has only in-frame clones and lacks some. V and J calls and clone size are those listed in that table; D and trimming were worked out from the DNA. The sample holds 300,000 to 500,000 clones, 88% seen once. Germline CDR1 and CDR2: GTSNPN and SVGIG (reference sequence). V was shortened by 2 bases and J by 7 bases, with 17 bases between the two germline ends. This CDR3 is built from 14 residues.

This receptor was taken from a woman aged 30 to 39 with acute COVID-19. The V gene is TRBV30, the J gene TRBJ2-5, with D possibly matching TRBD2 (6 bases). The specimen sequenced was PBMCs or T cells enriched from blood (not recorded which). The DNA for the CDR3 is TGTGCCTGGAGTCCTATCCTGGGACTTGGGACCCAGTACTTC. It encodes CAWSPILGLGTQYF.